A single sample gave rise to the 25 T cell receptor beta chains below, sequenced in a study of T cells in Graves' hyperthyroidism and ophthalmopathy. RNA transcripts gave rise to amplified TCR beta CDR3 regions. The primer set for the first-round RT-PCR of the TCR CDR3 was HTBI. TCRdb re-derived calls from the multiplex PCR reads in MiXCR, one entry per CDR3 protein. This sample has under 700,000 distinct CDR3 sequences, with around 46% found just once. The sequenced sample was peripheral blood or thyroid tissue (not recorded which). These receptors were taken from a woman younger than 35 with Graves' hyperthyroidism.

This clonotype came up once. The genes are TRBV15 and TRBJ1-1, with D possibly being TRBD1 (6 bases). CDR3 size: 13 residues. Germline-derived CDR1 and CDR2 are LNHNV and YYDKDF (reference sequence). V lost 3 bases and J 9 bases, leaving 14 bases between the germline ends. CDR3 sequence: CATSSEGQLKAFF. As DNA, the CDR3 is TGTGCCACCAGCAGTGAGGGACAACTGAAAGCTTTCTTT.

The rearrangement links TRBV7-6 to TRBJ1-2; D gene uncertain. Per germline, CDR1 SGHVS and CDR2 FNYEAQ. The CDR3 length is 15 residues. V lost 4 bases and J lost 6, with 18 bases in between. CDR3 in DNA: TGTGCCAGCAGCTCAAGCAGTGCGGGAGCGAATGGCTACACCTTC. Translating it yields CASSSSSAGANGYTF.

On this clonotype: The junction departs from the called germline gene at one end, perhaps through a read error. The chain couples TRBV7-3 to TRBJ1-1, with D hard to call. Per the germline V gene, CDR1 is SGHTA and CDR2 is FQGTGA. The CDR3 has 15 residues. CDR3 loop: CASSQLAAVNTEAFF. CDR3 bases: TGCGCCAGCAGCCAACTGGCAGCAGTCAACACTGAAGCTTTCTTT.

There are many counts of this clonotype. CDR3 amino acids: CASSQYLNTEAFF. CDR3 nucleotide sequence: TGTGCCAGCAGCCAATACCTGAACACTGAAGCTTTCTTT. The V gene is TRBV14, the J gene TRBJ1-1; no firm D call. CDR1 and CDR2 (germline): SGHDN, FVKESK. The CDR3 is 13 residues long. Trimming pared 2 bases from V and 0 bases from J, leaving 4 bases between.

This sequence joins TRBV7-9 and TRBJ2-3; D ambiguous. The CDR3 runs to 14 residues. Germline V gene sequence: CDR1 SEHNR, CDR2 FQNEAQ (reference sequence). Trimming cost V 3 bases and J 2 bases, with 9 bases left between them. The CDR3 DNA follows: TGTGCCAGCAGCTTGGGCGGTAACACAGATACGCAGTATTTT. This translates into CASSLGGNTDTQYF.

This clonotype was picked up one time. The rearrangement uses TRBV2 and TRBJ2-7, with D perhaps assigned TRBD1 or TRBD2 (5 bases each). V was clipped by 5 bases and J by 3 bases, with 14 bases between them. The CDR3 has 14 residues. Germline V gives CDR1 SNHLY, CDR2 FYNNEI. CDR3 region: CASSYAAGSYEQYF. In DNA, the CDR3 is TGTGCCAGCAGTTATGCAGCAGGGAGCTACGAGCAGTACTTC.

This clonotype was seen many times. The chain is built from TRBV7-9 and TRBJ2-5, with D uncertain. With 5 bases removed from V and 2 bases from J, the gap between germline ends came to 15 bases. CDR1 and CDR2 (germline): SEHNR, FQNEAQ (reference sequence). The CDR3 loop spans 15 amino acids. The CDR3 protein is CASSAAWTPQETQYF. The DNA of the CDR3 is TGTGCCAGCAGCGCCGCCTGGACGCCGCAAGAGACCCAGTACTTC. Full variable domain (rest looked up from reference TRBV7-9 and TRBJ2-5): DTGVSQNPRHKITKRGQNVTFRCDPISEHNRLYWYRQTLGQGPEFLTYFQNEAQLEKSRLLSDRFSAERPKGSFSTLEIQRTEQGDSAMYLCASSAAWTPQETQYFGPGTRLLVL.

This clonotype has only a few counts. V gene TRBV7-3 combines with J gene TRBJ2-2; TRBD2 matches 7 bases. This CDR3 is built from 16 residues. Germline lookup yields CDR1 SGHTA and CDR2 FQGTGA. The trim removed 2 bases at V and 1 base at J, leaving 4 bases unmatched. The DNA of the CDR3 is TGTGCCAGCAGCTTATCAGGGAGGGGGAACACCGGGGAGCTGTTTTTT. Its translation: CASSLSGRGNTGELFF.

Note on this clonotype: Since a much larger clone is just one base distant, this may be a read error. Without the conserved terminal phenylalanine or tryptophan, this CDR3 likely stems from a read error. The genes are TRBV29-1 and TRBJ1-1; D is perhaps TRBD1 (5 bases). Per germline, CDR1 SQVTM and CDR2 ANQGSEA. The CDR3 sequence is 16 residues long. Trimming removed 4 bases at V and 1 base at J, with 19 bases between. The CDR3 DNA reads as TGCAGCGTTGTCCCACCATGGGGCAGGGAGAACACTGAAGCTTTCCTT. Protein sequence: CSVVPPWGRENTEAFL.

This clonotype appeared once. The chain is built from TRBV19 and TRBJ2-2; D assignment may be TRBD1 or TRBD2 (7 bases each). The CDR3 is 16 residues long. Germline V gene data show CDR1 as LNHDA and CDR2 as SQIVND (reference sequence). V lost 6 bases, J lost 6 bases, and 20 bases lay in between. Here the CDR3 reads CASRPLGGGAAGELFF. Written as DNA, the CDR3 is TGTGCCAGTAGACCTCTGGGAGGGGGCGCGGCCGGGGAGCTGTTTTTT.

V usage is TRBV29-1 and J usage is TRBJ2-2; D perhaps matches TRBD2 (5 bases). Trimming removed 8 bases from V and 10 bases from J, with 17 bases in between. Germline-derived CDR1 and CDR2 are SQVTM and ANQGSEA. There are 12 residues in the CDR3. In DNA, the CDR3 is TGCAGCCTAACGGGAACCGAAGAGGAGCTGTTTTTT. Translated, it gives CSLTGTEEELFF.

This clonotype was counted only a few times. The chain links TRBV14 to TRBJ1-2; D ambiguous. With 4 bases removed from V and 6 bases from J, the gap between germline ends came to 9 bases. CDR3 length equals 12 residues. CDR1 is SGHDN and CDR2 is FVKESK in the germline V gene. The chain's CDR3 is CASSPGWDGYTF. For the CDR3, the DNA is TGTGCCAGCAGCCCGGGGTGGGATGGCTACACCTTC.

This rearrangement joins TRBV15 to TRBJ2-2; 11 bases align to TRBD1. This CDR3 has 16 amino acids. Per the germline V gene, CDR1 is LNHNV and CDR2 is YYDKDF (reference sequence). Germline trimming cut 7 bases from V and 5 bases from J; bases unmatched to any gene: 9. CDR3 nucleotides: TGTGCCACCAAGTTCGGTGGGACAGGGGGAACCGGGGAGCTGTTTTTT. It codes for CATKFGGTGGTGELFF.

This clonotype was seen more than once but under ten times. The rearrangement uses TRBV7-2 and TRBJ2-7, with 13 bases that match TRBD2. Looked up from germline, CDR1 is SGHTA and CDR2 is FQGNSA. Trimming cost V 5 bases and J 4 bases; bases outside gene matches: 11. The CDR3 is 17 residues long. In DNA form, the CDR3 reads TGTGCCAGCAGCCGGAACCTGGGACTAGCGGGATGGTACGAGCAGTACTTC. As protein: CASSRNLGLAGWYEQYF.

Concerning this clonotype itself: This may be a read error: a much more frequent sequence differs by one nucleotide. The chain combines TRBV25-1 with TRBJ2-5; 10 positions agree with TRBD2. Germline loops: CDR1 MGHDK, CDR2 SYGVNS. Germline trimming cut 2 bases from V and 2 bases from J; bases unmatched to any gene: 2. The length of the CDR3 is 15 residues. The CDR3 here is CASSELAGVQETQYF. CDR3 sequence (DNA): TGTGCCAGCAGTGAACTAGCGGGAGTACAAGAGACCCAGTACTTC.

The DNA of the CDR3 is TGTGCCAGCAGCCCAACTAGCGGGACTACCTCCTCCTACGAGCAGTACTTC. Translated: CASSPTSGTTSSYEQYF. This chain links TRBV11-2 with TRBJ2-7, with 10 bases matching TRBD2. Trimming removed 5 bases from V and 0 bases from J; junction bases left unmatched: 10. Germline values: CDR1 SGHAT, CDR2 FQNNGV. The CDR3 contains 17 residues.

This sequence joins TRBV6-5 and TRBJ1-2; no definite D call. Trimming removed 0 bases at V and 4 bases at J, with 12 bases between. Germline loops: CDR1 MNHEY, CDR2 SVGAGI. The CDR3 is 15 residues long. CDR3: CASSYSFLRVYGYTF. In DNA form, the CDR3 reads TGTGCCAGCAGTTACTCTTTTCTTAGGGTCTATGGCTACACCTTC.

To note about this clonotype: One junction end disagrees with the germline gene, perhaps due to a read error. V usage is TRBV7-2 and J usage is TRBJ2-7; 8 bases align to TRBD2. From germline, CDR1 is SGHTA and CDR2 FQGNSA. This CDR3 is built from 12 residues. In DNA form, the CDR3 reads TGTGCCAGCAGCTTAGAAGCGGGGGAGCGGTACTTC. The encoded protein is CASSLEAGERYF.

The V gene is TRBV24-1, the J gene TRBJ1-2, with D unclear. The CDR3 is 14 residues long. CDR1 is KGHDR, CDR2 SFDVKD, per germline. V was trimmed by 9 bases and J by 0 bases, leaving 13 bases between them. DNA of the CDR3: TGTGCCACCGTCACCCCCACGTCTAACTATGGCTACACCTTC. This translates into CATVTPTSNYGYTF.

This clonotype has just a few counts. Here the CDR3 reads CASSITGHWGAFF. CDR3 DNA sequence: TGTGCCAGTAGTATTACGGGGCACTGGGGAGCTTTCTTT. This chain connects TRBV19 to TRBJ1-1; a possible D gene is TRBD1 (5 bases). The CDR3 length is 13 residues. The germline V gene encodes CDR1 LNHDA and CDR2 SQIVND (reference sequence). With 3 bases removed from V and 10 bases from J, the gap between germline ends came to 15 bases.

The rearrangement joins TRBV29-1 to TRBJ1-2; TRBD1 might be the D (6 bases). The CDR3 is 14 amino acids. The V end lost 6 bases, the J end lost 3 bases, and 17 bases lay between the germline ends. CDR1 and CDR2 from the germline V gene are SQVTM and ANQGSEA. The CDR3 DNA reads as TGCAGCGTGGGGATCTCGGGGGCTGACTATGGCTACACCTTC. Its protein product is CSVGISGADYGYTF.

The rearrangement uses TRBV15 and TRBJ2-5, with TRBD2 identical over 12 bases. Germline CDR1 is LNHNV and CDR2 is YYDKDF (reference sequence). The CDR3 contains 15 residues. Trimming removed 0 bases from V and 5 bases from J; junction bases left unmatched: 1. The CDR3 reads CATSRDTSGRETQYF. Written as DNA, the CDR3 is TGTGCCACCAGCAGAGATACTAGCGGGAGGGAGACCCAGTACTTC.

CDR3 loop: CASSRFPSEQYF. CDR3 bases: TGTGCCAGCAGCCGATTTCCCTCCGAGCAGTACTTC. This chain joins TRBV6-5 and TRBJ2-7; D gene uncertain. Germline CDR1 MNHEY, CDR2 SVGAGI. Trimming left V 6 bases short and J 6 bases short, with 12 bases between. The CDR3 contains 12 residues.

V gene TRBV25-1 combines with J gene TRBJ1-6, with 9 bases aligning to TRBD1. Germline loops: CDR1 MGHDK, CDR2 SYGVNS. This CDR3 spans 14 amino acids. Unmatched junction bases numbered 5, after V lost 7 bases and J lost 7 bases. CDR3 sequence: CASKGQGGNSPLHF. The CDR3 DNA reads TGTGCCAGCAAGGGACAGGGTGGCAATTCACCCCTCCACTTT.

J is TRBJ2-5 and V is TRBV5-1; 10 positions match TRBD2. The CDR3 loop spans 17 amino acids. The ends lost 1 base at V and 5 bases at J; junction bases unmatched: 11. From germline, CDR1 is SGHRS and CDR2 YFSETQ. CDR3 sequence: CASSLLRLAGEGETQYF. DNA for the CDR3: TGCGCCAGCAGCTTGCTCCGGCTAGCGGGAGAGGGGGAGACCCAGTACTTC.